A single sample gave rise to the 26 T cell receptor beta chains below, sequenced in a study of neoadjuvant nivolumab and ipilimumab in lung cancer. Libraries were prepared by immunoSEQ multiplex PCR; TCRdb keeps only in-frame clonotypes and omits some of them. The data hold nearly 2,000 clones, with approximately 81% observed a single time. The sequenced sample was tumor tissue, obtained before neoadjuvant nivolumab, alone or with ipilimumab. All receptors come from an adult with non-small cell lung cancer.

The J gene is TRBJ1-5, the V gene TRBV19; D perhaps matches TRBD1 (6 bases). Germline CDR1 reads LNHDA; CDR2 reads SQIVND (reference sequence). The CDR3 consists of 16 residues. Trimming left V 3 bases short and J 7 bases short, with 19 bases between. CDR3 bases: TGTGCCAGTAGTATGGGGGCCATCCTGCCTCCCCAGCCCCAGCATTTT. Translated: CASSMGAILPPQPQHF.

V is TRBV5-1 and J is TRBJ2-6; TRBD1 aligns across 10 bases. CDR3 length: 18 amino acids. With 4 bases clipped from V and 1 base from J, the junction kept 8 bases outside the gene matches. Germline V lookup: CDR1 SGHRS, CDR2 YFSETQ. CDR3 nucleotides: TGCGCCAGCAGCCCACGGGACAGGGGTATATCTGGGGCCAACGTCCTGACTTTC. Its translation: CASSPRDRGISGANVLTF.

A single count supports this clone. The V call is TRBV28, the J call TRBJ1-2, with D tentatively TRBD1 (5 bases). V was trimmed by 8 bases and J by 7 bases, leaving 17 bases between them. Germline values: CDR1 MDHEN, CDR2 SYDVKM. The CDR3 contains 13 residues. CDR3 coding DNA: TGTGCCAGCTGGGTCGGGGGGGTGGGTGGCTACACCTTC. Translating it yields CASWVGGVGGYTF.

The rearrangement links TRBV7-8 to TRBJ1-5; D is unclear. The CDR3 sequence is 13 residues long. The germline CDR1 and CDR2 sequences are SGHVS and FQNEAQ. V lost 1 base to trimming and J lost 7 bases, with 8 bases between them. The DNA of the CDR3 is TGTGCCAGCAGCTTAGGTCTTACCCAGCCCCAGCATTTT. It yields the protein CASSLGLTQPQHF.

This chain connects TRBV6-1 to TRBJ2-3; 11 nucleotides align to TRBD2. The CDR3 is 15 amino acids. V lost 7 bases and J lost 6; bases outside the gene matches: 9. CDR1 MNHNS and CDR2 SASEGT come from the germline V gene. In DNA form, the CDR3 reads TGTGCCAGCAATTTACTAGCGGGGGACCTGGATACGCAGTATTTT. Its protein product is CASNLLAGDLDTQYF.

In its sample, this clone was seen a few times. The genes are TRBV5-1 and TRBJ2-2; D not resolved. Trimming cost V 1 base and J 2 bases, with 15 bases left between them. The CDR3 extends over 17 amino acids. The germline V gene encodes CDR1 SGHRS and CDR2 YFSETQ. CDR3 loop: CASSLLLDSENTGELFF. The CDR3 nucleotides are TGCGCCAGCAGCTTGCTCCTGGATAGTGAAAACACCGGGGAGCTGTTTTTT. Variable domain in full (rest from reference TRBV5-1 and TRBJ2-2): KAGVTQTPRYLIKTRGQQVTLSCSPISGHRSVSWYQQTPGQGLQFLFEYFSETQRNKGNFPGRFSGRQFSNSRSEMNVSTLELGDSALYLCASSLLLDSENTGELFFGEGSRLTVL.

This clone was counted only a few times. The CDR3 sequence: CASSVDTSYEQYF. DNA for the CDR3: TGTGCCAGCAGTGTTGACACGTCCTACGAGCAGTACTTC. J is TRBJ2-7 and V is TRBV2; D remains ambiguous. Trimming pared 4 bases from V and 1 base from J, leaving 8 bases between. CDR3 length: 13 amino acids. Per the germline V gene, CDR1 is SNHLY and CDR2 is FYNNEI.

The chain has TRBV10-2 and TRBJ2-7, with a tentative D call TRBD2 (5 bases). Per germline, CDR1 WSHSY and CDR2 SAAADI. Between the trimmed V and J ends, which lost 1 base and 5 bases, there was a span of 15 bases. The CDR3 sequence is 15 residues long. CDR3 in DNA: TGCGCCAGCAGTGAGTTATCGACTACGAGCAACGAGCAGTACTTC. The encoded protein is CASSELSTTSNEQYF.

A few counts support this clone. This sequence joins TRBV27 and TRBJ2-3; 11 bases align to TRBD1. V lost 3 bases, J lost 4 bases, and 6 bases stayed unmatched. The CDR3 covers 16 residues. CDR1 is MNHEY, CDR2 SMNVEV, per germline (reference sequence). In nucleotides, the CDR3 is TGTGCCAGCAGTTTCCCCCCGGGACAGGGGGCAGATACGCAGTATTTT. It is translated as CASSFPPGQGADTQYF.

The CDR3 coding sequence is TGTGCCAGCAGTGAGATAGCTGGGGGGAACTATGGCTACACCTTC. Its translation is CASSEIAGGNYGYTF. The chain employs TRBV6-4 and TRBJ1-2; D possibly corresponds to TRBD1 (5 bases). Germline V gives CDR1 MRHNA, CDR2 SNTAGT. V lost 3 bases to trimming and J lost 2 bases, with 13 bases between them. The CDR3 is made up of 15 amino acids.

The V call is TRBV7-8, the J call TRBJ2-7; unclear D gene. CDR1 is SGHVS and CDR2 is FQNEAQ in the germline V gene. The CDR3 is 14 amino acids. Deletions cut 5 bases from V and 3 bases from J, with 14 bases between. The CDR3 reads CASSVTVNNYEQYF. The CDR3 nucleotides read TGTGCCAGCAGCGTCACAGTCAACAACTACGAGCAGTACTTC.

V is TRBV30 and J is TRBJ2-1, with D possibly TRBD2 on 5 matching bases. Trimming took off 7 bases at V and 10 bases at J, with 23 bases between the two ends. CDR1 and CDR2 from the germline V gene are GTSNPN and SVGIG (reference sequence). CDR3 length: 14 amino acids. CDR3 loop: CALDKSTSGLEQFF. The DNA for the CDR3 is TGTGCCTTAGATAAATCGACGAGCGGCTTGGAGCAGTTCTTC.

The chain joins TRBV7-9 to TRBJ1-5; D not resolved. V lost 1 base, J lost 0 bases, and 7 bases lay in between. Germline V gives CDR1 SEHNR, CDR2 FQNEAQ (reference sequence). The CDR3 sequence is 15 residues long. The CDR3 region is CASSLEPYSNQPQHF. The CDR3 DNA is TGTGCCAGCAGCTTAGAGCCCTATAGCAATCAGCCCCAGCATTTT.

The chain has TRBV6-5 and TRBJ2-1, with no clear D. Germline CDR1 MNHEY, CDR2 SVGAGI. Trimming removed 2 bases at V and 3 bases at J, with 11 bases between. The CDR3 length is 15 residues. This CDR3 reads CASSYGQAYYNEQFF. The CDR3, as DNA: TGTGCCAGCAGTTACGGTCAGGCTTACTACAATGAGCAGTTCTTC.

CDR3 sequence reads: CASSLDGGGNQPQHF. The CDR3 region has the DNA TGTGCCAGCAGCTTAGATGGGGGAGGCAATCAGCCCCAGCATTTT. The gene calls are TRBV11-1 and TRBJ1-5, with D possibly being TRBD1 (5 bases). V lost 1 base and J 2 bases, leaving 9 bases between the germline ends. Germline V gene data show CDR1 as SGHAT and CDR2 as FQDESV (reference sequence). The CDR3 extends over 15 amino acids.

This clone has just a few counts. The CDR3 sequence is CASSQLRGVSGNTIYF. CDR3 sequence (DNA): TGTGCCAGCAGCCAGTTGCGGGGGGTCTCTGGAAACACCATATATTTT. The gene calls are TRBV11-2 and TRBJ1-3; the D gene is possibly TRBD1 (5 bases). The CDR3 runs 16 residues. Germline-derived CDR1 and CDR2 are SGHAT and FQNNGV. Trimming cost V 5 bases and J 0 bases, with 14 bases left between them.

The chain recombines TRBV7-6 with TRBJ2-6; 12 bases map to TRBD1. This CDR3 is 17 amino acids long. V trimming: 5 bases; J trimming: 4 bases; junction bases outside the gene matches: 6. CDR1 is SGHVS, CDR2 FNYEAQ, per germline. CDR3 coding DNA: TGTGCCAGCAGCCTCGGGACAGGGGGCGCCGGGGCCAACGTCCTGACTTTC. Protein sequence: CASSLGTGGAGANVLTF.

Here the CDR3 reads CASSPGTGGTGELFF. As DNA, the CDR3 is TGTGCCAGTAGTCCCGGGACAGGGGGCACCGGGGAGCTGTTTTTT. This chain joins TRBV19 and TRBJ2-2; 11 bases are shared with TRBD1. The CDR3 contains 15 residues. CDR1 is LNHDA, CDR2 SQIVND, per germline (reference sequence). With 5 bases clipped from V and 4 bases from J, the junction kept 3 bases outside the gene matches.

The chain uses TRBV30 and TRBJ1-2, with D perhaps TRBD1 (5 bases). V was pared by 0 bases and J by 9 bases, with 17 bases between. Looked up from germline, CDR1 is GTSNPN and CDR2 is SVGIG (reference sequence). The CDR3 is made up of 14 amino acids. The DNA of the CDR3 is TGTGCCTGGAGTGTAAGAGGGACCGCGAGAAGCTACACCTTC. This translates into CAWSVRGTARSYTF.

The chain links TRBV19 to TRBJ2-7; D is unclear. Germline values: CDR1 LNHDA, CDR2 SQIVND (reference sequence). V gave up 6 bases and J gave up 0 bases, with 9 bases separating them. The CDR3 is made up of 13 amino acids. The CDR3 coding sequence is TGTGCCAGTAGCAGTCCGAGCTCCTACGAGCAGTACTTC. Amino acid sequence: CASSSPSSYEQYF.

This clone was observed a single time. The chain carries TRBV2 and TRBJ1-4; 10 positions agree with TRBD1. The trim removed 6 bases at V and 7 bases at J, leaving 5 bases unmatched. This CDR3 is built from 14 residues. Germline assignment: CDR1 SNHLY and CDR2 FYNNEI. CDR3 residues: CASRSGTGVEKLFF. CDR3 DNA sequence: TGTGCCAGCAGGTCCGGGACAGGGGTTGAAAAACTGTTTTTT.

This sequence joins TRBV5-1 and TRBJ2-5, with TRBD2 matching 7 bases. Trimming took 0 bases from V and 4 from J; bases not matched to a gene: 3. The germline V gene has CDR1 SGHRS and CDR2 YFSETQ. The CDR3 totals 14 residues. This chain's CDR3 is CASSLEGGRETQYF. DNA for the CDR3: TGCGCCAGCAGCTTGGAGGGAGGGCGAGAGACCCAGTACTTC. The full variable domain, its missing parts supplied by reference TRBV5-1 and TRBJ2-5, is KAGVTQTPRYLIKTRGQQVTLSCSPISGHRSVSWYQQTPGQGLQFLFEYFSETQRNKGNFPGRFSGRQFSNSRSEMNVSTLELGDSALYLCASSLEGGRETQYFGPGTRLLVL.

The chain uses TRBV7-2 and TRBJ2-1; 12 bases are shared with TRBD2. The V and J ends lost 4 bases and 6 bases, in that order; junction bases with no gene match: 1. This CDR3 spans 14 amino acids. The germline V gene has CDR1 SGHTA and CDR2 FQGNSA. The DNA for the CDR3 is TGTGCCAGCAGCTCTAGCGGGAGGGCCAATGAGCAGTTCTTC. It encodes CASSSSGRANEQFF.

V and J are TRBV9 and TRBJ2-2, with TRBD2 matching over 7 bases. Trimming took 0 bases from V and 1 from J; bases not matched to a gene: 3. The CDR3 spans 16 residues. Germline lookup yields CDR1 SGDLS and CDR2 YYNGEE. CDR3 bases: TGTGCCAGCAGCGTAGCCCCGGGAGGGAACACCGGGGAGCTGTTTTTT. Its translation is CASSVAPGGNTGELFF.

The chain combines TRBV4-1 with TRBJ2-7, with D perhaps TRBD2 (7 bases). CDR1 and CDR2 from the germline V gene are MGHRA and YSYEKL. Trimming left V 4 bases short and J 0 bases short, with 16 bases between. CDR3 length equals 16 residues. The CDR3 spells CASSPWGGRSSYEQYF. CDR3 DNA sequence: TGCGCCAGCAGCCCCTGGGGGGGCAGGAGCTCCTACGAGCAGTACTTC.

CDR3 sequence reads: CASRPETRLAGFQETQYF. CDR3 sequence (DNA): TGCGCCAGCAGGCCCGAAACCCGACTAGCGGGATTCCAAGAGACCCAGTACTTC. The chain combines TRBV10-2 with TRBJ2-5; 11 bases map to TRBD2. The germline V gene has CDR1 WSHSY and CDR2 SAAADI. Trimming took 6 bases from V and 1 from J; bases not matched to a gene: 13. The CDR3 length is 18 residues.